This T cell receptor beta chain emerged from a study of blood T cell repertoires in COVID-19. Study-wide context: From T cells, B-cell-depleted T cells, or PBMCs came the material, which was cDNA or gDNA.

In germline, CDR1 is KGHSH, CDR2 LQKENI. CDR3 length equals 15 residues. Trimming removed 6 bases from V and 6 bases from J; junction bases left unmatched: 11. Cohorts were based on clinical histories the participants reported. Resolution of symptoms, clearance, or two negative PCRs was present in recovered Cohort 3 donors. Authors' processing steps: Nucleated cell number was recorded as an estimate derived from reference gene primer amplification. Only in-frame clones appear in the TCRdb table, and some are missing; sequencing was by immunoSEQ multiplex PCR. That table is the source of V, J and clone size, and D and trimming were worked out from the DNA. The sample holds 450,000 to 600,000 clones, roughly 87% seen once.

The chain carries TRBV18 and TRBJ1-2; 9 bases are a match to TRBD1. The TCR comes from a woman younger than 35 who had recovered from COVID-19. The specimen was PBMCs or T cells enriched from blood (not recorded which). CDR3 in DNA: TGTGCCAGCTCTCGTTTTACAGGGGGCGAAGATGGCTACACCTTC. Protein: CASSRFTGGEDGYTF.